Listed here are 20 T cell receptor beta chains from one sample, sequenced in a study of PD-L1 blockade in urothelial cancer. Sequencing used immunoSEQ multiplex PCR; TCRdb keeps in-frame clones, though not all of them. The table has just over 20,000 clones, roughly 88% seen once. The sample in question was PBMCs, obtained around atezolizumab (anti-PD-L1) treatment. These receptors originate from a man aged 50 to 60 with urothelial cancer.

This chain connects TRBV6-5 to TRBJ1-4, with 9 bases lining up with TRBD1. The germline V gene encodes CDR1 MNHEY and CDR2 SVGAGI. V gave up 0 bases and J gave up 4 bases; unmatched junction bases: 3. This CDR3 has 16 amino acids. Here the CDR3 reads CASSYSKDRGNEKLFF. In DNA form, the CDR3 reads TGTGCCAGCAGTTACTCAAAGGACAGGGGTAATGAAAAACTGTTTTTT.

The genes are TRBV4-3 and TRBJ1-1; unclear D gene. The CDR3 runs 13 residues. V was clipped by 4 bases and J by 8 bases, with 14 bases between them. Germline CDR1 and CDR2: LGHNA and YSLEER. The CDR3: CASSPKAKAEAFF. In DNA form, the CDR3 reads TGCGCCAGCAGCCCAAAGGCCAAAGCGGAAGCTTTCTTT.

This chain joins TRBV30 and TRBJ2-7; 7 positions agree with TRBD1. In germline, CDR1 is GTSNPN, CDR2 SVGIG (reference sequence). V gave up 2 bases and J gave up 5 bases; unmatched junction bases: 3. The CDR3 runs 12 residues. As DNA, the CDR3 is TGTGCCTGGAGTTTAGGGGGCCACGAGCAGTACTTC. It is translated as CAWSLGGHEQYF.

In DNA, the CDR3 is TGTGCCAGCAGTGAAGGGGGGCGCTCCGGGGGCTACACCTTC. Its protein product is CASSEGGRSGGYTF. J is TRBJ1-2 and V is TRBV6-1; possible D gene TRBD1, 6 bases. The CDR3 runs 14 residues. V was cut by 1 base and J by 8 bases, with 14 bases left in between. In germline, CDR1 is MNHNS, CDR2 SASEGT.

The chain is built from TRBV4-3 and TRBJ2-4, with a weak D call TRBD1 (6 bases). With 4 bases removed from V and 7 bases from J, the gap between germline ends came to 20 bases. Germline CDR1 and CDR2: LGHNA and YSLEER. This CDR3 has 16 residues. CDR3 in amino acids: CASSPNRGTLANIQYF. The CDR3 DNA is TGCGCCAGCAGCCCGAATAGGGGGACCCTTGCCAACATTCAGTACTTC.

This chain links TRBV7-6 with TRBJ2-7; 13 positions agree with TRBD2. Germline assignment: CDR1 SGHVS and CDR2 FNYEAQ. The J segment lost 2 bases and the V segment lost 5 bases, leaving 6 bases of the junction unmatched. CDR3 length: 16 amino acids. The CDR3 nucleotides read TGTGCCAGCAGCACCCCCGGGACTAGCGGGGCCTACGAGCAGTACTTC. It encodes CASSTPGTSGAYEQYF.

V and J are TRBV6-5 and TRBJ2-3, with 8 bases that match TRBD1. Looked up from germline, CDR1 is MNHEY and CDR2 is SVGAGI. The CDR3 runs 15 residues. V shed 1 base and J 6 bases; nucleotides not matched to a gene: 6. The CDR3 bases are TGTGCCAGCAGTTACTGGGAACAGGGGGTTGATACGCAGTATTTT. The encoded protein is CASSYWEQGVDTQYF.

This chain connects TRBV27 to TRBJ2-7, with TRBD2 matching 8 bases. There are 16 residues in the CDR3. Trimming took 4 bases from V and 2 from J; bases not matched to a gene: 10. Germline V gives CDR1 MNHEY, CDR2 SMNVEV (reference sequence). CDR3 DNA: TGTGCCAGCAGTTCCCGACGACTAGCGTGGGCCTACGAGCAGTACTTC. Amino acids: CASSSRRLAWAYEQYF.

V and J are TRBV5-5 and TRBJ1-2; possibly TRBD1 for D (5 bases). The CDR3 spans 14 residues. Trimming shortened V by 0 bases and J by 4 bases, and 10 bases separated the two germline ends. Germline V gene sequence: CDR1 SGHKS, CDR2 YYEKEE (reference sequence). The DNA of the CDR3 is TGTGCCAGCAGCTTGGGGGGCCTAGGCTATGGCTACACCTTC. It yields the protein CASSLGGLGYGYTF.

The chain uses TRBV19 and TRBJ1-2, with TRBD1 as a possible D gene (5 bases). The CDR3 totals 14 residues. Deletions cut 9 bases from V and 3 bases from J, with 17 bases between. The germline gives CDR1 LNHDA, CDR2 SQIVND (reference sequence). As DNA, the CDR3 is TGTGCCAGCAGTCGCACAGGAAACTACTATGGCTACACCTTC. The encoded protein is CASSRTGNYYGYTF.

The chain has TRBV4-2 and TRBJ1-3; D uncertain. Trimming cost V 1 base and J 0 bases, with 4 bases left between them. The CDR3 is 14 amino acids. Per germline, CDR1 LGHNA and CDR2 YNFKEQ. The CDR3 is CASSQGPSGNTIYF. CDR3 nucleotides: TGTGCCAGCAGCCAAGGGCCCTCTGGAAACACCATATATTTT.

The chain combines TRBV11-2 with TRBJ2-5, with TRBD1 identical over 8 bases. Germline V CDR1 and CDR2: SGHAT, FQNNGV. Losses at the gene ends were 2 bases for V and 6 bases for J; bases not matched to a gene: 5. The CDR3 totals 14 residues. CDR3 amino acids: CASSLSQGAKTQYF. The CDR3 coding sequence is TGTGCCAGCAGCTTATCCCAGGGGGCGAAGACCCAGTACTTC.

This clone was counted only a few times. The gene calls are TRBV5-4 and TRBJ2-2, with 8 bases identical to TRBD1. The V segment lost 2 bases and the J segment 6 bases; nucleotides outside the gene matches: 0. This CDR3 is built from 13 residues. CDR1 is SGHNT and CDR2 is YYREEE in the germline V gene (reference sequence). CDR3 DNA: TGTGCCAGCAGCTTCAGGGGGCCCGGGGAGCTGTTTTTT. Translation: CASSFRGPGELFF.

This chain links TRBV6-6 with TRBJ1-5; TRBD1 might be the D (5 bases). Germline V lookup: CDR1 MNHNY, CDR2 SVGAGI (reference sequence). V was pared by 5 bases and J by 0 bases, with 11 bases between. The CDR3 sequence is 15 residues long. CDR3 sequence reads: CASSAGFYSNQPQHF. The CDR3 nucleotides are TGTGCCAGCAGTGCAGGGTTTTATAGCAATCAGCCCCAGCATTTT.

The CDR3 here is CASNRRGAREAFF. The CDR3 nucleotides read TGTGCCAGCAATCGACGGGGGGCGCGTGAAGCTTTCTTT. The rearrangement links TRBV6-5 to TRBJ1-1; possible D gene TRBD1, 6 bases. This CDR3 has 13 residues. V lost 7 bases to trimming and J lost 7 bases, with 16 bases between them. The germline V gene has CDR1 MNHEY and CDR2 SVGAGI.

V and J are TRBV27 and TRBJ1-2; 7 nucleotides align to TRBD1. Germline CDR1 reads MNHEY; CDR2 reads SMNVEV (reference sequence). The CDR3 has 12 amino acids. Unmatched junction bases numbered 4, after V lost 5 bases and J lost 7 bases. Here the CDR3 reads CASSHRQGGYTF. CDR3 nucleotide sequence: TGTGCCAGCAGTCATCGACAGGGTGGCTACACCTTC.

The CDR3: CASSLPAGRGNTGELFF. DNA for the CDR3: TGTGCCAGCAGCTTACCCGCGGGGAGAGGGAACACCGGGGAGCTGTTTTTT. The gene calls are TRBV7-2 and TRBJ2-2; TRBD2 might be the D (6 bases). V was clipped by 2 bases and J by 1 base, with 14 bases between them. The CDR3 is made up of 17 amino acids. Germline loops: CDR1 SGHTA, CDR2 FQGNSA.

V is TRBV5-4 and J is TRBJ1-1; TRBD1 might be the D (5 bases). The CDR3 has 13 amino acids. The germline CDR1 and CDR2 sequences are SGHNT and YYREEE (reference sequence). Trimming took 4 bases from V and 4 from J, leaving 11 bases between them. The CDR3 is CASSPSRATEAFF. The CDR3 nucleotides are TGTGCCAGCAGCCCGTCCAGGGCCACTGAAGCTTTCTTT.

This chain uses TRBV5-1 with TRBJ2-1; D gene unclear. CDR3 length: 15 residues. The germline CDR1 and CDR2 sequences are SGHRS and YFSETQ. Deletions cut 0 bases from V and 1 base from J, with 8 bases between. CDR3 protein: CASSLERASYNEQFF. DNA for the CDR3: TGCGCCAGCAGCTTGGAGAGAGCGTCCTACAATGAGCAGTTCTTC.

The chain recombines TRBV28 with TRBJ2-5; D possibly corresponds to TRBD2 (5 bases). The germline V gene has CDR1 MDHEN and CDR2 SYDVKM. The CDR3 runs 14 residues. The V gene lost 6 bases and the J gene lost 1 base, with 12 bases spanning the gap. CDR3 nucleotide sequence: TGTGCCAGCAGACTAGTGGGGATCCAAGAGACCCAGTACTTC. Translated: CASRLVGIQETQYF.